The present T cell receptor (beta chain) was sequenced within a study of T cells in Graves' hyperthyroidism and ophthalmopathy. In germline, CDR1 is SEHNR, CDR2 FQNEAQ (reference sequence). The CDR3 consists of 16 residues. J gave up 5 bases and V 5 bases, and 9 bases lay outside the gene matches. This clonotype has ten or more counts. From RNA transcripts, TCR beta CDR3 regions were amplified. With the HTBI primer set, the TCR CDR3 went through a first round of RT-PCR. TCRdb ran MiXCR on the multiplex PCR reads and lists one entry per CDR3 protein. The table lists over 300,000 distinct CDR3 sequences, around 13% of them singletons. Patients between 18 and 65 years old had hyperthyroidism, newly diagnosed and lasting under 2 months. Uncontrolled infections, other autoimmune diseases, pregnancy or lactation led to exclusion of patients. PBMCs were collected from an approximately 10 ml volume of fresh peripheral blood.

The sequence came from a woman aged 60-75 years with Graves' hyperthyroidism. The chain carries TRBV7-9 and TRBJ2-5; TRBD2 aligns across 12 bases. Specimen: blood. CDR3 DNA: TGTGCCAGCAGCCCTAGACTAGCGGGAGAGCGGGAGACCCAGTACTTC. Protein product: CASSPRLAGERETQYF.